The T cell receptor (beta chain) described here comes from a study of T cell responses to AZD1222 COVID-19 vaccine (TCRdb year 2021). Regarding the study in general: A total of approximately 240 trial participants underwent TCR sequencing, of whom 207 received two doses of AZD1222 and approximately 25 received two doses of the MenACWY control vaccine. Enrollment into the trials was organized by age into subgroups of 18-55, 56-69 and 70-plus years, and those subgroups contained about 160, 30 and 59 TCR-sequenced participants, respectively. Paper-wide results and their limitations: Participants were mostly white British, with more females than males. The authors suggested clonal diversity may have been underestimated. The 56-69-year group was small, and its depth increase did not reach significance, likely because of low power. Because no day 14 peak-response samples were available, repertoires were characterized only after the peak T cell response. Epitopes outside the regions mutated in the B.1.351 and B.1.1.7 variants were reportedly recognized by nearly half of the unique spike-specific TCRs. CD4 TCRs associated with the vaccine covered the entire spike protein, and the dominant responses were in regions 160-218 and 743-854. A significant rise in spike-specific TCR breadth and depth was observed after two AZD1222 doses relative to day 0 and relative to MenACWY recipients. Conclusions about previously exposed vaccinees were limited because only six AZD1222 recipients were SARS-CoV-2 seropositive at baseline.

Explained via the paper, the time point label denotes: about 28 days (+/-7) after the second vaccine dose. Because spike-specific TCR depth and breadth did not differ between the two schedules, AZD1222 recipients who got a second dose at roughly 4 weeks were pooled with those who got a second dose at roughly 12 weeks. Vaccinee samples came from UK trials COV001 and COV002, including a single-blind randomized controlled phase 2/3 trial of AZD1222 (ChAdOx1 nCoV-19) in healthy adults. For TCRbeta chain sequencing, PBMC samples were collected from trial participants at day 0 and at day 28 after the second dose. Comments on this clone: Its recognized antigen is unknown. It has no much larger one-base neighbor in the sample; base qualities were not kept.

The CDR3 regions of human TCRbeta chains were analyzed by immunosequencing. From the authors' description of their analysis: TCRs in the repertoires were compared against a reference library of SARS-CoV-2-specific TCRs that had been generated with the MIRA antigen-specificity platform. Breadth was defined as the fraction of unique TCRs that were SARS-CoV-2-associated. Depth was defined as the fraction of total T cells that were SARS-CoV-2-associated. Each spike-specific TCR was assigned to its reactive spike region and to a CD4 or CD8 class using the MIRA data. Log10-transformed breadth and depth values were compared by one-way ANOVA with Sidak's multiple comparisons tests. The source is immuneACCESS, and TCRdb retained only in-frame sequences with V and J called. Part of the clones is not carried over; for the studies checked, unresolved V genes explain less than half of this, and the remainder is unexplained. From that table come the V and J calls and clone size; the DNA was used to work out D and trimming. This sample gives 60,000 to 80,000 clones in total; around three quarters of them show up just once. The ten most abundant clones make up about 50% of the sample.

CDR1 and CDR2, per the germline V gene, are SGDLS and YYNGEE. V sheds 0 bases and J sheds 3 bases, leaving 12 bases between their ends. There are 15 amino acids in the CDR3, from cysteine to phenylalanine inclusive. Only CDR3 DNA remains: 45 bases, in frame from the first base. The chain employs TRBV9 and TRBJ2-5; a tentative D match to TRBD2 spans 5 bases. Here the sequenced sample was peripheral blood, taken 28 days after the second AZD1222 dose. The source is an adult who received the AZD1222 COVID-19 vaccine. The sequence in DNA is TGTGCCAGCAGCGTAGGATCCGGGGATGAAGAGACCCAGTACTTC. This codes for CASSVGSGDEETQYF. Full variable domain (CDR3 extended with the reference TRBV9 and TRBJ2-5 proteins): DSGVTQTPKHLITATGQRVTLRCSPRSGDLSVYWYQQSLDQGLQFLIQYYNGEERAKGNILERFSAQQFPDLHSELNLSSLELGDSALYFCASSVGSGDEETQYFGPGTRLLVL.